This TCR beta chain was sequenced for a study of low-dose radiotherapy and immunotherapy resistance in tumors. Study in general: The drug cyclophosphamide was given into a vein at 200 mg/m2 every two weeks, one day before radiation and immunotherapy. Daily oral aspirin at 300 mg began on cycle 1 day 1 and lasted four cycles.

This clonotype showed up just a few times. TRAV- and TRBV-specific primers, spanning alpha and beta chains, primed first-strand cDNA. For amplifying TCRs, the PCR ran for 20 to 25 cycles with Phusion, which was used together with a constant-region primer and the adapter on the V primers. TCRdb called the reads again in MiXCR, with one record for every CDR3 protein. Of more than 90,000 distinct CDR3 sequences in the sample, roughly 20% are singletons; the top ten hold roughly 4.3%. The germline V gene has CDR1 SGHTA and CDR2 FQGTGA. The CDR3 spans 13 residues. V lost 5 bases, J lost 8 bases, and 14 bases lay in between. Indicated time point: after trial treatment. Specified treatment: LDRT plus nivolumab, ipilimumab, low-dose cyclophosphamide and aspirin (RACIN trial). Donors, who were enrolled in a single-arm phase I dose-escalation trial, received nivolumab, ipilimumab, aspirin, low-dose cyclophosphamide and low-dose radiotherapy.

Here the sequenced sample was PBMCs, taken after low-dose radiotherapy plus immunotherapy. The rearrangement joins TRBV7-3 to TRBJ2-3; the D gene is possibly TRBD2 (5 bases). The clonotype comes from a male donor with prostate cancer. The DNA of the CDR3 is TGTGCCAGCAGCGCCTGGACTGAGGGTACGCAGTATTTT. It yields the protein CASSAWTEGTQYF.